A selection of T cell receptor beta chains follows, all from one sample in a study of blood T cell repertoires in COVID-19. Profiling relied on immunoSEQ multiplex PCR, and the TCRdb table lists in-frame clones only, not all of them. This table holds around 320,000 clones, 88% found once. Material: peripheral blood. These receptors originate from a woman between 25 and 40 years old who had recovered from COVID-19. The conserved cysteine and the conserved F or W are not part of the CDR3 here.

len	v_gene	CDR3aa
15	TRBV7-9	ASTPGSGSMNIYGYT
15	TRBV27	ASSLRQISSYNSPLH
13	TRBV11-3	ASSLGLSGGYEQF
17	TRBV19	ASSSSSRDRGRAFYGYT
13	TRBV28	ASSLPAAMNTEAF
10	TRBV7-9	ASSDNREKLF
12	TRBV5-1	ASSPGSTQETQY
14	TRBV5-1	ASSLGDRARTDTQY
13	TRBV28	ASSRGQNRNTEAF
11	TRBV19	ASSDSRSQPQH
11	TRBV20-1	SASIGAGYGYT
10	TRBV7-9	ASSPEDREAF
13	TRBV6-2/TRBV6-3	ASSYVGGSTGELF
13	TRBV9	ASSVGGQGAWEQF
11	TRBV18	ASSPPTAYEQY
13	TRBV19	ASSMRASGEGEQF
11	TRBV7-2	ASSGQPNYGYT
13	TRBV14	ASSRPGRAAETQY
13	TRBV19	ASNLGQGAFDEQF
12	TRBV24-1	ATSGFAGGDTQY
12	TRBV9	ASSAQGSRDTQY
11	TRBV11-2	ASSFQGAQGYT
11	TRBV7-2	ASSSGQGYGYT
12	TRBV6-5	ASRGGGSYNEQF
11	TRBV27	ASSFNFAGALA
12	TRBV29-1	SVGSQGGLDEQY
13	TRBV19	ASSLRVDRGKGYT
12	TRBV5-6	ASSWSDKGTEAF
13	TRBV6-5	ASSYSTGRASEAF
17	TRBV7-8	ASSQIRTGGRFRTDTQY
11	TRBV2	ATAEFPNEKLF
13	TRBV7-2	ASSAASGGNNEQF
14	TRBV19	ATLTRGGLNTGELF
11	TRBV28	ASSLWEQETQY
13	TRBV28	ASSLWAGSYNEQF
15	TRBV4-3	ASSQFGGLLRSDTQY
12	TRBV27	ASSLATGVYGYT
13	TRBV10-3	AISENGQVNTEAF
13	TRBV28	ASTQDRDSNYGYT
14	TRBV7-2	ASRPRGRGYGDTQY
15	TRBV6-2/TRBV6-3	ASSRTPGTAINEKLF
12	TRBV5-1	ASSPRTWNTEAF